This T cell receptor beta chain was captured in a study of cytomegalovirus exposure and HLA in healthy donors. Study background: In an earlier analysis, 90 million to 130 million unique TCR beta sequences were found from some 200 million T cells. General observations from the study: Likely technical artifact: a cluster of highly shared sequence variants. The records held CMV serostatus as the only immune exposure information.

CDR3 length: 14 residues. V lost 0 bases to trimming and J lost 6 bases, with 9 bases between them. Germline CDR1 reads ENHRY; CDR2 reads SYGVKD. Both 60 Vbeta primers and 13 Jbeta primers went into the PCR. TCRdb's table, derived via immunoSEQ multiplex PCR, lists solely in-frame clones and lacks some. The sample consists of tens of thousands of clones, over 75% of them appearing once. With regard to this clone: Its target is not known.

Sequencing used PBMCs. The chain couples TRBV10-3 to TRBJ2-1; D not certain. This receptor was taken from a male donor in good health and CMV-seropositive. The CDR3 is CAISESTRPNEQFF. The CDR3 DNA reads TGTGCCATCAGTGAGTCGACTCGGCCCAATGAGCAGTTCTTC.